The entry below describes one T cell receptor beta chain. The sample contains more than one DNA sequence encoding this CDR3. Here immunoSEQ multiplex PCR was the method, and the copy in TCRdb shows in-frame clones only, minus some. The sample records about 2 million clones, 90% to 95% being singletons. The sample comes from a study of shared clonotypes between healthy human individuals. J lost 3 bases, V lost 2 bases, and 1 base had no gene match. Germline lookup yields CDR1 SGHRS and CDR2 YFSETQ. The CDR3 runs to 15 residues. The sequence derives from a young man in good health. The sample was naive CD4+ T cells sorted from blood. Subset specified: CD45RA+ positively selected. This chain links TRBV5-1 with TRBJ2-3; 12 bases align to TRBD2. CDR3 coding DNA: TGCGCCAGCAGCTTAGGACTAGCGGGAACAGATACGCAGTATTTT. Its protein product is CASSLGLAGTDTQYF.